This T cell receptor (beta chain) came from a study of blood T cell repertoires in COVID-19. On the study more broadly: There were acute and convalescent COVID-19 samples, and they came from the United States, Italy and Spain. Nucleic acid was either cDNA or gDNA, and it came from T cells, B-cell-depleted T cells, or PBMCs.

V was trimmed by 3 bases and J by 3 bases, leaving 11 bases between them. The germline gives CDR1 LGHDT, CDR2 YNNKEL (reference sequence). This CDR3 has 15 amino acids. Enrollment of patients from Seattle took place during active infection, with longitudinal follow-up. Methods used by the authors: Estimation of nucleated cell counts was performed using reference gene primer amplification. Produced via immunoSEQ multiplex PCR; TCRdb's table is partial and in-frame only. V and J calls and clone size follow that table, whereas D and trimming were derived from the DNA. Among hundreds of thousands of clones listed, 92% were seen once.

The specimen was peripheral blood. The chain carries TRBV3-1 (or the pseudogene TRBV3-2) and TRBJ1-4, with a tentative D call TRBD1 (5 bases). This receptor was identified in a man in his sixties with COVID-19, enrolled during active disease. The CDR3 bases are TGTGCCAGCAGCCAGGCAGGGCAGCCTAATGAAAAACTGTTTTTT. Its protein is CASSQAGQPNEKLFF.